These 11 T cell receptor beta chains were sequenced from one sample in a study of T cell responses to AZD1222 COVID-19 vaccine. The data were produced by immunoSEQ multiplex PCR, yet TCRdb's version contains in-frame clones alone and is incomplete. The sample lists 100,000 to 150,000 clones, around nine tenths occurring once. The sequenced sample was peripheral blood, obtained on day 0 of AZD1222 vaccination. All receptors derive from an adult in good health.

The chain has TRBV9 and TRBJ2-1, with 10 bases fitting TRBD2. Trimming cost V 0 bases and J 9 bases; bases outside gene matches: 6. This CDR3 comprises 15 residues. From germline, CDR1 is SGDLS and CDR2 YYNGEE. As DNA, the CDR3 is TGTGCCAGCAGCGTAGATAGCGGGAGGCCCGCTGAGCAGTTCTTC. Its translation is CASSVDSGRPAEQFF.

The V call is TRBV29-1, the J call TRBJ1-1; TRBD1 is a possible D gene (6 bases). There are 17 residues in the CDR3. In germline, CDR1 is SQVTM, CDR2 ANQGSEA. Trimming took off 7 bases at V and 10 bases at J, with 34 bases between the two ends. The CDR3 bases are TGCAGCGCACCCTCCTGGGGGGCGTACCAGAGGGACTTTTCAGCTTTCTTT. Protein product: CSAPSWGAYQRDFSAFF.

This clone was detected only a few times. In DNA form, the CDR3 reads TGTGCCAGTAGTAGTGGGAGTCACAGGGCTAACTATGGCTACACCTTC. Protein sequence: CASSSGSHRANYGYTF. This chain connects TRBV19 to TRBJ1-2; tentatively, D is TRBD1 (6 bases). Germline CDR1 and CDR2: LNHDA and SQIVND (reference sequence). V shed 4 bases and J shed 0 bases, with 15 bases lying between them. This CDR3 comprises 16 residues.

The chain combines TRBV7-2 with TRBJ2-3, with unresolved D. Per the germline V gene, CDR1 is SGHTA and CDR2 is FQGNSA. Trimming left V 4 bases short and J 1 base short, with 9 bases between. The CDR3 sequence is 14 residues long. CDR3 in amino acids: CASSSPPGTDTQYF. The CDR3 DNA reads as TGTGCCAGCAGCTCCCCCCCGGGCACAGATACGCAGTATTTT. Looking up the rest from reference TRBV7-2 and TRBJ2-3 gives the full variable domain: GAGVSQSPSNKVTEKGKDVELRCDPISGHTALYWYRQSLGQGLEFLIYFQGNSAPDKSGLPSDRFSAERTGGSVSTLTIQRTQQEDSAVYLCASSSPPGTDTQYFGPGTRLTVL.

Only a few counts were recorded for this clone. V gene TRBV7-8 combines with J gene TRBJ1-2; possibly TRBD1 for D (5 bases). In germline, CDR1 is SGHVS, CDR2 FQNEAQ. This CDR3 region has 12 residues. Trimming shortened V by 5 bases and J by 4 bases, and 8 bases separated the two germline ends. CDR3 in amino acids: CASSRGGYGYTF. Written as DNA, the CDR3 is TGTGCCAGCAGCCGCGGGGGCTATGGCTACACCTTC.

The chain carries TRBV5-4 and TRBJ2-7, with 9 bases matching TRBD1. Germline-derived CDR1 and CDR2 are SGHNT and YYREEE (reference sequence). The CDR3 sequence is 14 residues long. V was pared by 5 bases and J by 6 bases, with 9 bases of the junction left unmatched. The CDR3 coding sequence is TGTGCCAGCAGTCGGGACAGGGTCCCCGGCGAGCAGTACTTC. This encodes CASSRDRVPGEQYF. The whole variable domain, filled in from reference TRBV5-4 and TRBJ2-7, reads ETGVTQSPTHLIKTRGQQVTLRCSSQSGHNTVSWYQQALGQGPQFIFQYYREEENGRGNFPPRFSGLQFPNYSSELNVNALELDDSALYLCASSRDRVPGEQYFGPGTRLTVT.

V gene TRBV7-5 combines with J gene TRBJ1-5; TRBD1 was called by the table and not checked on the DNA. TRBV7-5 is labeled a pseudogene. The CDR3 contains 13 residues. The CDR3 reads CVRRHTIDQPQHF. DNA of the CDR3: TGTGTCAGAAGACATACGATTGATCAGCCCCAGCATTTT.

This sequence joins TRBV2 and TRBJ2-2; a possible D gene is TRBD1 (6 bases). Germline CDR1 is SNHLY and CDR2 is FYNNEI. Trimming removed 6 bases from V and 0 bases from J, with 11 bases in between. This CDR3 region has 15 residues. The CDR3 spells CASSRDRPNTGELFF. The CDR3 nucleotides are TGTGCCAGCAGCCGAGACAGGCCGAACACCGGGGAGCTGTTTTTT.

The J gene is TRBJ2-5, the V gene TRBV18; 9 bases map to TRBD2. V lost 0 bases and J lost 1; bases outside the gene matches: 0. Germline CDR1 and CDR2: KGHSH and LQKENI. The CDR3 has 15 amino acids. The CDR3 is CASSPPGLAQETQYF. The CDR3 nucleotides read TGTGCCAGCTCACCACCGGGACTAGCCCAAGAGACCCAGTACTTC.

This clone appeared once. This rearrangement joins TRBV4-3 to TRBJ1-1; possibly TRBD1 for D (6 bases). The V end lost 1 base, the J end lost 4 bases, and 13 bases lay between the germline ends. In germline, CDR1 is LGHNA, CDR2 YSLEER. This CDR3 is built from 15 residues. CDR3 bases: TGCGCCAGCAGCCAAGCGTATCGGGGGCCCACTGAAGCTTTCTTT. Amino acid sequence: CASSQAYRGPTEAFF.

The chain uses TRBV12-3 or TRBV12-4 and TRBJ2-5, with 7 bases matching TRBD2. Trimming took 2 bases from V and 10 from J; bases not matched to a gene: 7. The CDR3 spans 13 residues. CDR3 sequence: CASSLTSRGDQYF. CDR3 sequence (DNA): TGTGCCAGCAGTTTAACTAGCCGGGGGGACCAGTACTTC.